This entry lists 27 T cell receptor beta chains sequenced from one sample in a study of metastatic and nonmetastatic thyroid tumors. Thyroid surgery was preceded by no treatment in any patient. TCRdb re-analyzed the PCR reads using MiXCR. The repertoire holds fewer than 6,500 clones, with 30% to 35% as singletons. The sequencing sample was made of tumor tissue. These receptors came from a female donor with papillary thyroid cancer or a benign thyroid nodule (not recorded which). Some clones in this sample may be carry-over from other donors' samples.

This clone was observed many times. The rearrangement uses TRBV3-1 and TRBJ2-4; tentative D call: TRBD2 (5 bases). The CDR3 is 14 amino acids. Germline CDR1 is LGHDT and CDR2 is YNNKEL (reference sequence). Trimming removed 1 base at V and 6 bases at J, with 10 bases between. This chain's CDR3 is CASSQVVEGNIQYF. The CDR3 bases are TGTGCCAGCAGCCAAGTGGTTGAGGGAAACATTCAGTACTTC.

The chain uses TRBV30 and TRBJ1-6, with D maybe TRBD1 (6 bases). The CDR3 spans 14 residues. Trimming removed 3 bases at V and 8 bases at J, with 14 bases between. Germline V gene data show CDR1 as GTSNPN and CDR2 as SVGIG (reference sequence). The CDR3 spells CAWRKTGLDSPLHF. The CDR3 nucleotides are TGTGCCTGGAGGAAGACAGGTTTGGATTCACCCCTCCACTTT.

This chain joins TRBV27 and TRBJ2-7; D gene unclear. With 3 bases removed from V and 1 base from J, the gap between germline ends came to 7 bases. The CDR3 spans 13 residues. Germline values: CDR1 MNHEY, CDR2 SMNVEV (reference sequence). The CDR3 loop is CASSFRSSYEQYF. CDR3 sequence (DNA): TGTGCCAGCAGTTTCCGCTCGTCCTACGAGCAGTACTTC.

This clone is labeled as medium-sized. The chain uses TRBV3-1 and TRBJ1-4, with 9 bases fitting TRBD1. The CDR3 length is 17 residues. Germline-derived CDR1 and CDR2 are LGHDT and YNNKEL (reference sequence). J lost 8 bases, V lost 0 bases, and 10 bases had no gene match. The CDR3 coding sequence is TGTGCCAGCAGCCAAGACCTGGGACAGGGTGGGCAGGAAAAACTGTTTTTT. This gives the protein CASSQDLGQGGQEKLFF. The whole variable domain, filled in from reference TRBV3-1 and TRBJ1-4, reads DTAVSQTPKYLVTQMGNDKSIKCEQNLGHDTMYWYKQDSKKFLKIMFSYNNKELIINETVPNRFSPKSPDKAHLNLHINSLELGDSAVYFCASSQDLGQGGQEKLFFGSGTQLSVL.

This clone appeared once. J is TRBJ1-3 and V is TRBV4-3; no clear D. The V end was cut by 1 base, the J end by 0 bases, with 10 bases between. Germline V CDR1 and CDR2: LGHNA, YSLEER. CDR3 length equals 16 residues. The CDR3 DNA reads as TGCGCCAGCAGCCAAGGTCGCTCGAGCTCTGGAAACACCATATATTTT. Amino acids: CASSQGRSSSGNTIYF.

V usage is TRBV2 and J usage is TRBJ1-1, with unresolved D. Between the trimmed V and J ends, which lost 7 bases and 4 bases, there was a span of 13 bases. The germline V gene encodes CDR1 SNHLY and CDR2 FYNNEI. This CDR3 has 13 residues. CDR3 bases: TGTGCCAGCACCCCCTTTAGAATCACTGAAGCTTTCTTT. It yields the protein CASTPFRITEAFF.

V gene TRBV20-1 combines with J gene TRBJ1-2, with 8 bases matching TRBD1. The CDR3 contains 15 residues. Germline V CDR1 and CDR2: DFQATT, SNEGSKA (reference sequence). V gave up 2 bases and J gave up 2 bases; unmatched junction bases: 7. The CDR3: CSARRSRGPNYGYTF. Here the CDR3 DNA reads TGCAGTGCTAGACGTTCCAGGGGGCCCAACTATGGCTACACCTTC.

Remarks on this clone: Lacking the conserved final phenylalanine or tryptophan, this CDR3 likely reflects a read error. The limits of the CDR3 on the DNA are not certain, so only TCRdb's listed CDR3 is given. The chain employs TRBV12-3 or TRBV12-4 and TRBJ2-4. The CDR3 comprises 16 residues, both ends counted. CDR3 sequence: CASSLLWVGVNNILYC.

The chain couples TRBV24-1 to TRBJ2-2; TRBD1 aligns across 7 bases. The V gene's germline CDR1 is KGHDR and CDR2 SFDVKD. The trim removed 6 bases at V and 5 bases at J, leaving 11 bases unmatched. The CDR3 has 16 residues. The DNA for the CDR3 is TGTGCCACCAGTAGTACCCGACAGGGCGGGACCGGGGAGCTGTTTTTT. Protein: CATSSTRQGGTGELFF.

The sample holds many counts of this clone. The chain joins TRBV7-2 to TRBJ1-2; no clear D gene. V lost 0 bases and J 3 bases, leaving 11 bases between the germline ends. CDR3 length: 15 residues. Looked up from germline, CDR1 is SGHTA and CDR2 is FQGNSA. The CDR3 DNA is TGTGCCAGCAGCTTAGCGCTTGGGGATTACTATGGCTACACCTTC. Amino acids: CASSLALGDYYGYTF.

The chain is built from TRBV11-1 and TRBJ2-7; the D is unclear. The ends were cut back, 0 bases at V and 0 bases at J, with 6 bases in the middle. CDR1 and CDR2 from the germline V gene are SGHAT and FQDESV (reference sequence). The CDR3 consists of 14 residues. This CDR3 reads CASSLAPTSYEQYF. The CDR3 nucleotides are TGTGCCAGCAGCTTAGCGCCAACCTCCTACGAGCAGTACTTC.

About this clone itself: The junction departs from the called germline gene at one end, perhaps through a read error. The chain links TRBV30 to TRBJ1-1, with 7 bases lining up with TRBD1. The V gene's germline CDR1 is GTSNPN and CDR2 SVGIG (reference sequence). The CDR3 is made up of 14 amino acids. This CDR3 reads CTWNLGQVNPEAFF. The CDR3 nucleotides read TGTACCTGGAATCTAGGACAGGTGAACCCTGAAGCTTTCTTT.

This clone was recorded a few times. The chain employs TRBV19 and TRBJ1-2; 12 bases fit TRBD1. This CDR3 region has 15 residues. J was trimmed by 7 bases and V by 6 bases; bases with no gene match: 9. The germline V gene has CDR1 LNHDA and CDR2 SQIVND (reference sequence). CDR3 bases: TGTGCCAGTAGAACGACCGGGACAGGGGGCGGTGGCTACACCTTC. Translation: CASRTTGTGGGGYTF.

This clone ranks as medium-sized. The V gene is TRBV19, the J gene TRBJ2-1; TRBD2 might be the D (5 bases). The germline V gene has CDR1 LNHDA and CDR2 SQIVND (reference sequence). CDR3 size: 14 residues. V was clipped by 5 bases and J by 5 bases, with 13 bases between them. DNA for the CDR3: TGTGCCAGTAGTGTAGCGCCGGCAGACAATGAGCAGTTCTTC. Its translation: CASSVAPADNEQFF.

This clone was seen at least ten times. The chain employs TRBV7-9 and TRBJ2-3; D is unresolved. The CDR3 runs 13 residues. V was cut by 7 bases and J by 6 bases, with 14 bases left in between. The germline V gene has CDR1 SEHNR and CDR2 FQNEAQ (reference sequence). CDR3 amino acids: CASTPGVGDTQYF. The CDR3 DNA reads as TGTGCCAGCACCCCAGGAGTCGGGGATACGCAGTATTTT.

This clone is termed medium-sized. The genes are TRBV6-6 and TRBJ1-1; D not resolved. V was shortened by 2 bases and J by 1 base, with 11 bases between the two germline ends. Looked up from germline, CDR1 is MNHNY and CDR2 is SVGAGI (reference sequence). The CDR3 runs 15 residues. DNA for the CDR3: TGTGCCAGCAGTTACCAGACAACCCAGAACACTGAAGCTTTCTTT. Translating it yields CASSYQTTQNTEAFF.

The DNA of the CDR3 is TGTGCCAGCAGCTTAGGAGGCTCATCGGGAGAAAAACTGTTTTTT. It yields the protein CASSLGGSSGEKLFF. The chain combines TRBV7-6 with TRBJ1-4; D not resolved. Between the trimmed V and J ends, which lost 1 base and 8 bases, there was a span of 14 bases. CDR3 size: 15 residues. Per germline, CDR1 SGHVS and CDR2 FNYEAQ.

The chain links TRBV12-3 or TRBV12-4 to TRBJ2-7; TRBD1 matches 8 bases. After removal of 5 bases from V and 7 bases from J, the junction contained 7 bases not matched to a gene. The CDR3 extends over 13 amino acids. CDR3 loop: CASSTQGAGEQYF. CDR3 coding DNA: TGTGCCAGCAGTACCCAGGGGGCTGGAGAGCAGTACTTC.

This clone was picked up many times. The chain links TRBV7-8 to TRBJ1-1, with 10 bases that match TRBD1. V lost 5 bases to trimming and J lost 3 bases; unmatched junction nucleotides: 9. The V gene's germline CDR1 is SGHVS and CDR2 FQNEAQ. CDR3 length: 16 residues. The CDR3 DNA is TGTGCCAGCAGCCCGACAGGGGGCGCTGGGGACACTGAAGCTTTCTTT. As protein: CASSPTGGAGDTEAFF.

The gene calls are TRBV30 and TRBJ2-5; TRBD2 matches 8 bases. In germline, CDR1 is GTSNPN, CDR2 SVGIG (reference sequence). The CDR3 consists of 17 residues. J lost 4 bases, V lost 3 bases, and 16 bases had no gene match. The CDR3 protein is CAWSCGRYPFLLETQYF. In nucleotides, the CDR3 is TGTGCCTGGAGCTGCGGGAGGTATCCTTTCCTTTTAGAGACCCAGTACTTC.

The V gene is TRBV11-2, the J gene TRBJ2-1, with TRBD2 matching over 11 bases. Trimming removed 5 bases from V and 6 bases from J; junction bases left unmatched: 9. There are 16 residues in the CDR3. Per germline, CDR1 SGHAT and CDR2 FQNNGV. The CDR3 bases are TGTGCCAGCAGCGGAAAAATAGCGGGAGGGGCCAATGAGCAGTTCTTC. Translation: CASSGKIAGGANEQFF.

This clone ranks as medium-sized. V and J are TRBV12-3 or TRBV12-4 and TRBJ1-2; the D is unclear. The CDR3 is made up of 11 amino acids. V was pared by 8 bases and J by 10 bases, with 14 bases between. The CDR3 bases are TGTGCCAGCTCGTTGACCGTTCACTACACCTTC. Residues: CASSLTVHYTF.

By proportion, this clone is medium-sized (0.01 to 0.1%). The V and J genes are TRBV20-1 and TRBJ2-7; TRBD1 matches 9 bases. V shed 6 bases, J shed 0 bases, and the junction held 3 bases outside the gene matches. Per germline, CDR1 DFQATT and CDR2 SNEGSKA (reference sequence). This CDR3 has 13 amino acids. CDR3 coding DNA: TGCAGTGCAGGGACAGGGCACTCCTACGAGCAGTACTTC. Its protein product is CSAGTGHSYEQYF.

The gene calls are TRBV28 and TRBJ1-1, with 8 bases lining up with TRBD1. The J segment lost 5 bases and the V segment lost 7 bases, leaving 6 bases of the junction unmatched. The CDR3 loop spans 13 amino acids. The germline gives CDR1 MDHEN, CDR2 SYDVKM. In nucleotides, the CDR3 is TGTGCCAGCAAGGCAGGGGGCAGGACTGAAGCTTTCTTT. Its protein is CASKAGGRTEAFF.

The table lists this clone with many counts. The V gene is TRBV11-1, the J gene TRBJ2-3; tentatively, D is TRBD2 (5 bases). The CDR3 sequence is 15 residues long. Deletions cut 8 bases from V and 3 bases from J, with 18 bases between. The germline CDR1 and CDR2 sequences are SGHAT and FQDESV (reference sequence). CDR3 sequence (DNA): TGTGCCAGCCAAGACCGCCGGGGTCAGACAGATACGCAGTATTTT. It encodes CASQDRRGQTDTQYF.

There are many counts of this clone. The chain carries TRBV20-1 and TRBJ2-3, with TRBD1 matching over 8 bases. Germline-derived CDR1 and CDR2 are DFQATT and SNEGSKA (reference sequence). V gave up 5 bases and J gave up 4 bases; unmatched junction bases: 5. CDR3 length: 13 amino acids. CDR3 coding DNA: TGCAGTGCTGGACAGGGACGGGCAGATACGCAGTATTTT. Translated: CSAGQGRADTQYF.

This clone has more than one count but fewer than ten. This chain uses TRBV28 with TRBJ2-6; no clear D gene. V lost 3 bases to trimming and J lost 1 base, with 7 bases between them. The germline V gene has CDR1 MDHEN and CDR2 SYDVKM. CDR3 length equals 15 residues. The CDR3 sequence: CASSFWGSGANVLTF. CDR3 sequence (DNA): TGTGCCAGCAGTTTCTGGGGATCTGGGGCCAACGTCCTGACTTTC.